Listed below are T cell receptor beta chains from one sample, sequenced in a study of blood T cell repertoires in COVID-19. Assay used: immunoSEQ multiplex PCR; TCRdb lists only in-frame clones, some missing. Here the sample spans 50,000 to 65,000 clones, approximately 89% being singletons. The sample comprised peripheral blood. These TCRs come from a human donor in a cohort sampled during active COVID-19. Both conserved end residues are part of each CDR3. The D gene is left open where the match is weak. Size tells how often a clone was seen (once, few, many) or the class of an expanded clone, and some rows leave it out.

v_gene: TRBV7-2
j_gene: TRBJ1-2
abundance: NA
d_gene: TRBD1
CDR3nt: TGTGCCAGCAGCGTCGACAGGGGGCCAAACACCTTC
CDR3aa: CASSVDRGPNTF

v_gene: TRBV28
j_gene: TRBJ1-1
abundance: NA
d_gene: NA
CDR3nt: TGTGCCAGCTATAAGAACACTGAAGCTTTCTTT
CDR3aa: CASYKNTEAFF

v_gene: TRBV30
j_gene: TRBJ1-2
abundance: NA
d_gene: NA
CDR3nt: TGTGCCTGGAGGAAAGGGAGAGGCTACACCTTC
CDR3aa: CAWRKGRGYTF

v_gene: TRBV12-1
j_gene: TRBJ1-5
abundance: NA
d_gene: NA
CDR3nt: TGTGCCAGCAGCTTTGGTCTCAGCAATCAGCCCCAGCATTTT
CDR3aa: CASSFGLSNQPQHF

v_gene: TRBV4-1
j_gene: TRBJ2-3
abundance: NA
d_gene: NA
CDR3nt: TGCGCCAGCAGCCCGACCTTAGCGGCGCGCACAGATACGCAGTATTTT
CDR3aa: CASSPTLAARTDTQYF

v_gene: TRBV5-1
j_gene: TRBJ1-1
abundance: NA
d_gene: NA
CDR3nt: TGCGCCAGCAGCTTGGGGACGGGAAACACTGAAGCTTTCTTT
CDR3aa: CASSLGTGNTEAFF

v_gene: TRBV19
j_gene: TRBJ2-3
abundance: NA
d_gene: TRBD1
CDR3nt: TGTGCCAGTAGTGGACAGGGGGATGGAGATACGCAGTATTTT
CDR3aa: CASSGQGDGDTQYF

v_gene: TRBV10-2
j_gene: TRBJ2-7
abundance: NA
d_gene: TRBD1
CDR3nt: TGCGCCAGCAGACAGGGGGCCCTACCTCCTTTGGACGAGCAGTACTTC
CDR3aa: CASRQGALPPLDEQYF

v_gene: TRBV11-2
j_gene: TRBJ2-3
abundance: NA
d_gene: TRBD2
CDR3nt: TGTGCCAGCAGGTGGTTGGCGGGAGGATCCACAGATACGCAGTATTTT
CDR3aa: CASRWLAGGSTDTQYF

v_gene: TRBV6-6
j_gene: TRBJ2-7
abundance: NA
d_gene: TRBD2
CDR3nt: TGTGCCAGCAGTTTATCGACGCCGGGAGGTTTCTACGAGCAGTACTTC
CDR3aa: CASSLSTPGGFYEQYF

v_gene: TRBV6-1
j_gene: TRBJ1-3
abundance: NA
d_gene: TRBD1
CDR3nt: TGTGCCAGCAGTGAAGCGATCGGACGGACAGGGCGTGAAAACACCATATATTTT
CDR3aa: CASSEAIGRTGRENTIYF

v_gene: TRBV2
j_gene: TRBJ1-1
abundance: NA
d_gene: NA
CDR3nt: TGTGCCAGCAAAAGGCAGGGGCAAGACACTGAAGCTTTCTTT
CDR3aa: CASKRQGQDTEAFF

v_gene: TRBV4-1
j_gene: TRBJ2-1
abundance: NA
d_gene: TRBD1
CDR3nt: TGCGCCAGCAGCCCACGGACAGGGGGCTTGGGTGAGCAGTTCTTC
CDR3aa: CASSPRTGGLGEQFF

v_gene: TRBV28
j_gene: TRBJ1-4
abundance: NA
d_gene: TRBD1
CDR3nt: TGTGCCAGCAGCCCGGGACAGGGTTTAGGAAAACTGTTTTTT
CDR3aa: CASSPGQGLGKLFF

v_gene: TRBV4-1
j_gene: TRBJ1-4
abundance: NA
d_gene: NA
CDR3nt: TGCGCCAGCAGCCCCCCAGCAACTAATGAAAAACTGTTTTTT
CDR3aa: CASSPPATNEKLFF

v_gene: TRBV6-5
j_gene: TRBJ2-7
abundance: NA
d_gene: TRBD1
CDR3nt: TGTGCCAGCAGGAAACCACAGGGGAACGAGCAGTACTTC
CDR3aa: CASRKPQGNEQYF

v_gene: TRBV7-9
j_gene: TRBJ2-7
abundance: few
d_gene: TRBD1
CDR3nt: TGTGCCAGCAGCGCGGGACAGGGGATTCACGAGCAGTACTTC
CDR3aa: CASSAGQGIHEQYF

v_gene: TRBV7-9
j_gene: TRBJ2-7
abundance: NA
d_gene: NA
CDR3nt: TGTGCCAGCAGCCCCCTAAGAGCGGACGCTTACGAGCAGTACTTC
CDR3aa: CASSPLRADAYEQYF

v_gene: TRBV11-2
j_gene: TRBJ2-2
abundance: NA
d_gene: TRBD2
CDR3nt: TGTGCCAGCAGCATAGGGACTAGCAAAGCCGGGGAGCTGTTTTTT
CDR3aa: CASSIGTSKAGELFF

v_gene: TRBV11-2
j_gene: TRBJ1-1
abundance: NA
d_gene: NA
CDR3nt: TGTGCCAGCAGCCCGCCGGGAAGGACTGAAGCTTTCTTT
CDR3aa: CASSPPGRTEAFF

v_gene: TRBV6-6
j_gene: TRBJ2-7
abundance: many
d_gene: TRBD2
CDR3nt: TGTGCCAGCAGTCCGTCAGGCGGGAGGAACTACGAGCAGTACTTC
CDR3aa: CASSPSGGRNYEQYF

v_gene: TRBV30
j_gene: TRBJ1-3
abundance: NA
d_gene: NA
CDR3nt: TGTGCCTGGAGCTATAGGGGCCTGAGGGGAAACACCATATATTTT
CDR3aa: CAWSYRGLRGNTIYF

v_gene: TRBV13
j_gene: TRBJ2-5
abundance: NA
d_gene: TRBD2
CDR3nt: TGTGCCAGCAGCCGTACGCGTAGCGGGAGGGTCCACTTC
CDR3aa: CASSRTRSGRVHF

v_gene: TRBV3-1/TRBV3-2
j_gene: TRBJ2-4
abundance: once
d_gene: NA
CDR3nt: TGTGCCAGCAGCCAACGATCGGTAGATATTCAGTACTTC
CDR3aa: CASSQRSVDIQYF